A single sample gave rise to the 14 T cell receptor beta chains below, sequenced in a study of cytomegalovirus exposure and HLA in healthy donors. The table came from immunoSEQ multiplex PCR; TCRdb's copy has only in-frame clones and leaves some out. The data show approximately 110,000 clones, about 90% seen once. Sequencing was done on a sample of PBMCs. The receptor set was obtained from a woman aged 18-29 years in good health and CMV-seronegative.

The DNA of the CDR3 is TGTGCCAGCAGTCCAGGTCCATCGAGATACAATGAGCAGTTCTTC. It specifies CASSPGPSRYNEQFF. The chain joins TRBV11-3 to TRBJ2-1; no reliable D call. V lost 6 bases, J lost 4 bases, and 16 bases lay in between. The CDR3 covers 15 residues. Germline V CDR1 and CDR2: SGHNT, YENEEA. Full variable domain (missing parts from reference TRBV11-3 and TRBJ2-1): EAGVVQSPRYKIIEKKQPVAFWCNPISGHNTLYWYLQNLGQGPELLIRYENEEAVDDSQLPKDRFSAERLKGVDSTLKIQPAELGDSAVYLCASSPGPSRYNEQFFGPGTRLTVL.

The genes are TRBV28 and TRBJ2-1, with 9 positions matching TRBD2. The CDR3 extends over 14 amino acids. The germline CDR1 and CDR2 sequences are MDHEN and SYDVKM. Trimming at V came to 3 bases and at J to 10 bases, leaving 7 bases not matched to a gene. CDR3 nucleotide sequence: TGTGCCAGCAGTTTGGGCGGGAGGGCGGGGGAGCAGTTCTTC. Translation: CASSLGGRAGEQFF.

The chain has TRBV4-1 and TRBJ1-2, with a weak D call TRBD1 (5 bases). Germline V gene lookup returns CDR1 MGHRA and CDR2 YSYEKL. CDR3 length: 17 residues. Trimming took 3 bases from V and 1 from J, leaving 18 bases between them. The CDR3 nucleotides are TGCGCCAGCAGCCAGGATTTGACAGTTAGTTTTAACTATGGCTACACCTTC. Residues: CASSQDLTVSFNYGYTF.

Details on this clone: Other DNA sequences in this specimen translate into the identical CDR3. V usage is TRBV5-1 and J usage is TRBJ2-3; TRBD2 agrees at 9 bases. The CDR3 consists of 14 residues. Looked up from germline, CDR1 is SGHRS and CDR2 is YFSETQ. Losses at the gene ends were 6 bases for V and 0 bases for J; bases not matched to a gene: 2. In DNA form, the CDR3 reads TGCGCCAGCACGCGGGGGGGTAGCACAGATACGCAGTATTTT. It is translated as CASTRGGSTDTQYF.

This clone has just one count. The chain couples TRBV4-1 to TRBJ2-7, with 12 bases matching TRBD2. The CDR3 covers 13 residues. The V gene's germline CDR1 is MGHRA and CDR2 YSYEKL. V shed 2 bases and J 11 bases; nucleotides not matched to a gene: 4. The CDR3 DNA reads TGCGCCAGCAGCCAACGGGCTAGCGGGGGGGAGTACTTC. This translates into CASSQRASGGEYF.

This chain connects TRBV4-1 to TRBJ2-4; tentatively, D is TRBD1 (5 bases). This CDR3 region has 18 residues. Trimming stripped 0 bases from V and 0 bases from J, with 15 bases between. Germline V gene sequence: CDR1 MGHRA, CDR2 YSYEKL. Here the CDR3 DNA reads TGCGCCAGCAGCCAAGATAACCCCAGGGATCTAGCCAAAAACATTCAGTACTTC. Amino acid sequence: CASSQDNPRDLAKNIQYF.

The gene calls are TRBV7-9 and TRBJ1-4; D is possibly TRBD1 (5 bases). V dropped 5 bases and J dropped 11 bases, with 21 bases sitting between them. Germline V gene data show CDR1 as SEHNR and CDR2 as FQNEAQ (reference sequence). This CDR3 is built from 15 residues. The DNA for the CDR3 is TGTGCCAGCAGCGGGCGACAGTTGTTGGGGTTGAAACTGTTTTTT. It yields the protein CASSGRQLLGLKLFF.

V is TRBV15 and J is TRBJ1-2, with D unclear. Trimming cost V 0 bases and J 3 bases, with 11 bases left between them. There are 15 residues in the CDR3. CDR1 is LNHNV and CDR2 is YYDKDF in the germline V gene (reference sequence). The CDR3 bases are TGTGCCACCAGCAGAGAGTTCGCTAAAGACTATGGCTACACCTTC. Encoded protein: CATSREFAKDYGYTF.

A single count supports this clone. This chain joins TRBV7-2 and TRBJ2-1; maybe TRBD2 (6 bases). Germline values: CDR1 SGHTA, CDR2 FQGNSA. The V end lost 1 base, the J end lost 7 bases, and 14 bases lay between the germline ends. The CDR3 is made up of 15 amino acids. The CDR3, as DNA: TGTGCCAGCAGCTTAGTATGGAGGGCAGTAAATGAGCAGTTCTTC. It is translated as CASSLVWRAVNEQFF.

The CDR3 protein is CASSPGTPGTDTQYF. CDR3 bases: TGTGCCAGCAGTCCAGGGACACCGGGCACAGATACGCAGTATTTT. The genes are TRBV6-6 and TRBJ2-3; maybe TRBD1 (6 bases). Germline values: CDR1 MNHNY, CDR2 SVGAGI (reference sequence). Trimming cost V 5 bases and J 1 base, with 13 bases left between them. CDR3 length: 15 residues.

The chain is built from TRBV27 and TRBJ2-7; 13 bases map to TRBD2. Per the germline V gene, CDR1 is MNHEY and CDR2 is SMNVEV (reference sequence). V trimming: 4 bases; J trimming: 6 bases; junction bases outside the gene matches: 3. This CDR3 region has 14 residues. The CDR3 spells CASSSTSGRTEQYF. CDR3 bases: TGTGCCAGCAGTTCGACTAGCGGGAGGACCGAGCAGTACTTC.

This clone was found a few times. The J gene is TRBJ1-2, the V gene TRBV28; D is ambiguous. Germline CDR1 MDHEN, CDR2 SYDVKM. The CDR3 sequence is 14 residues long. V lost 3 bases, J lost 0 bases, and 8 bases lay in between. CDR3 protein: CASSLAGPNYGYTF. In DNA form, the CDR3 reads TGTGCCAGCAGTTTGGCAGGTCCTAACTATGGCTACACCTTC.

The chain employs TRBV7-2 and TRBJ2-2, with 9 bases identical to TRBD2. CDR1 is SGHTA and CDR2 is FQGNSA in the germline V gene. CDR3 length equals 15 residues. V was clipped by 1 base and J by 4 bases; unmatched bases: 1. The CDR3 DNA sequence: TGTGCCAGCAGCTTAGAACTAGCGGGCACCGGGGAGCTGTTTTTT. It is translated as CASSLELAGTGELFF. The full variable domain, completed using reference TRBV7-2 and TRBJ2-2, is GAGVSQSPSNKVTEKGKDVELRCDPISGHTALYWYRQSLGQGLEFLIYFQGNSAPDKSGLPSDRFSAERTGGSVSTLTIQRTQQEDSAVYLCASSLELAGTGELFFGEGSRLTVL.

This chain uses TRBV7-3 with TRBJ1-5; unclear D gene. With 4 bases removed from V and 6 bases from J, the gap between germline ends came to 10 bases. There are 13 residues in the CDR3. The germline V gene encodes CDR1 SGHTA and CDR2 FQGTGA. CDR3 nucleotide sequence: TGTGCCAGCAGCTCCGCTGTCGGTCAGCCCCAGCATTTT. Its protein product is CASSSAVGQPQHF. Filled out from reference TRBV7-3 and TRBJ1-5, the complete variable domain reads GAGVSQTPSNKVTEKGKYVELRCDPISGHTALYWYRQSLGQGPEFLIYFQGTGAADDSGLPNDRFFAVRPEGSVSTLKIQRTERGDSAVYLCASSSAVGQPQHFGDGTRLSIL.